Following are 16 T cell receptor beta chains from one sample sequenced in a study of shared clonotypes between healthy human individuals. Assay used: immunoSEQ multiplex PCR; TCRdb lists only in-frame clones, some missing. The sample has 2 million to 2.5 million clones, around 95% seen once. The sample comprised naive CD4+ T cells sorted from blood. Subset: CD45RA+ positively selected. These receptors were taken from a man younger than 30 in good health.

Here the CDR3 reads CASSPSGTGVSYNEQFF. As DNA, the CDR3 is TGTGCCAGCAGTCCCTCCGGGACAGGGGTCTCCTACAATGAGCAGTTCTTC. The rearrangement uses TRBV28 and TRBJ2-1; 10 bases agree with TRBD1. After removal of 5 bases from V and 0 bases from J, the junction contained 7 bases not matched to a gene. The CDR3 runs to 17 residues. Germline V gene sequence: CDR1 MDHEN, CDR2 SYDVKM.

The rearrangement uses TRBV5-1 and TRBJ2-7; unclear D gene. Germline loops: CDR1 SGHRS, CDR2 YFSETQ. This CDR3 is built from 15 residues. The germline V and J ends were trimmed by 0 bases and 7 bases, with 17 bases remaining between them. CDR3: CASSLEAGPFMEQYF. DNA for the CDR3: TGCGCCAGCAGCTTGGAAGCCGGACCATTTATGGAGCAGTACTTC.

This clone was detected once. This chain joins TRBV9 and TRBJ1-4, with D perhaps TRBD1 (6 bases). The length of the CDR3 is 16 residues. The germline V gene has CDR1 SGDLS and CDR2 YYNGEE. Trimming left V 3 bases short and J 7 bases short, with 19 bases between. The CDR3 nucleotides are TGTGCCAGCAGCGCTCACGGAGGAGGGGGTGGTGAAAAACTGTTTTTT. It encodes CASSAHGGGGGEKLFF. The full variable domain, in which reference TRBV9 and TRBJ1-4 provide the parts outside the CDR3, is DSGVTQTPKHLITATGQRVTLRCSPRSGDLSVYWYQQSLDQGLQFLIQYYNGEERAKGNILERFSAQQFPDLHSELNLSSLELGDSALYFCASSAHGGGGGEKLFFGSGTQLSVL.

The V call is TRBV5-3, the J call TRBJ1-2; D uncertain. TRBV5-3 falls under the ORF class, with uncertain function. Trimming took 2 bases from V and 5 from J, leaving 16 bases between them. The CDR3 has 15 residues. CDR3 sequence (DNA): TGTGCCAGAAGCTTTATTGGCCGGGAGTCGTATGGCTACACCTTC. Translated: CARSFIGRESYGYTF.

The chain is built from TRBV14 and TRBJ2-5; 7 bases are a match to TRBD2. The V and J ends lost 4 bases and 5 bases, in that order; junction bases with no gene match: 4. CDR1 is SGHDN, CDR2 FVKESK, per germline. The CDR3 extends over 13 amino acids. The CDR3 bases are TGTGCCAGCAGCCCCATGGGGGGGGAGACCCAGTACTTC. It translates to CASSPMGGETQYF.

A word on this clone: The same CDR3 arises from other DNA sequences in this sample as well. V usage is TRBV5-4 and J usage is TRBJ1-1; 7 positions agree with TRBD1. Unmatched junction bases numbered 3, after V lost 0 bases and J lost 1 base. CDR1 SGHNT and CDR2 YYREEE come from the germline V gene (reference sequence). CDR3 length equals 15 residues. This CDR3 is CASSLEGAGNTEAFF. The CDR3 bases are TGTGCCAGCAGCTTGGAGGGGGCGGGGAACACTGAAGCTTTCTTT.

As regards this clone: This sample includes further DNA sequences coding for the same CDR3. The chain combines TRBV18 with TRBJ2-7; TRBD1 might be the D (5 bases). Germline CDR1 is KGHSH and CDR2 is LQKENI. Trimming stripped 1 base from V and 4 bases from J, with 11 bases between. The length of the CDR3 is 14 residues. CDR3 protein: CASSPQGQKYEQYF. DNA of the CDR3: TGTGCCAGCTCACCACAGGGGCAAAAATACGAGCAGTACTTC. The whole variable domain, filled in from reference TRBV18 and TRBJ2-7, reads NAGVMQNPRHLVRRRGQEARLRCSPMKGHSHVYWYRQLPEEGLKFMVYLQKENIIDESGMPKERFSAEFPKEGPSILRIQQVVRGDSAAYFCASSPQGQKYEQYFGPGTRLTVT.

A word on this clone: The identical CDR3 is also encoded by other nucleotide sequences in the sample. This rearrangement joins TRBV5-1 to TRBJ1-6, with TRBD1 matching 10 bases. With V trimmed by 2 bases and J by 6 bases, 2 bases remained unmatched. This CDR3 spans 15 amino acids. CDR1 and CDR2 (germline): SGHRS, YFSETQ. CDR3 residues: CASSLGQGGNSPLHF. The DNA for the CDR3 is TGCGCCAGCAGCTTAGGACAGGGGGGTAATTCACCCCTCCACTTT. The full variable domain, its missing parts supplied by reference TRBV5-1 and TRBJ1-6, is KAGVTQTPRYLIKTRGQQVTLSCSPISGHRSVSWYQQTPGQGLQFLFEYFSETQRNKGNFPGRFSGRQFSNSRSEMNVSTLELGDSALYLCASSLGQGGNSPLHFGNGTRLTVT.

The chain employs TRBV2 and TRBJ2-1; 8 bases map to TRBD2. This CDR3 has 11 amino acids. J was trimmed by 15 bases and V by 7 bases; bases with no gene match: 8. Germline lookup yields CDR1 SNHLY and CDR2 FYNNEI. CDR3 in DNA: TGTGCCAGCAAGCTAGCGGGTTGGGGGTTCTTC. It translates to CASKLAGWGFF.

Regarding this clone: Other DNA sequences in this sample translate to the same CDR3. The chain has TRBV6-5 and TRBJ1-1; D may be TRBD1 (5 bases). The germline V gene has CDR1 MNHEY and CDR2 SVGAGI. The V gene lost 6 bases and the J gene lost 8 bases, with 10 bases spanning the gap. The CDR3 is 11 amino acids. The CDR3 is CASSRDSEAFF. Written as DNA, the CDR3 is TGTGCCAGCAGCCGCGACAGCGAAGCTTTCTTT.

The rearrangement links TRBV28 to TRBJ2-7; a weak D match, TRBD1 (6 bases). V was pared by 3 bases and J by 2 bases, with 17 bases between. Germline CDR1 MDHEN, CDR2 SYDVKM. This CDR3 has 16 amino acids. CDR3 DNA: TGTGCCAGCAGTTTGGGTTGGGTAGGACAGACCTACGAGCAGTACTTC. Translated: CASSLGWVGQTYEQYF.

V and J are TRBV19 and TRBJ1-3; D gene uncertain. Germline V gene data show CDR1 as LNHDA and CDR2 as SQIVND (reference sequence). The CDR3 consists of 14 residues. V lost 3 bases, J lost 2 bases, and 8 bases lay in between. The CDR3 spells CASSMEHPGNTIYF. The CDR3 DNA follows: TGTGCCAGTAGTATGGAACATCCTGGAAACACCATATATTTT.

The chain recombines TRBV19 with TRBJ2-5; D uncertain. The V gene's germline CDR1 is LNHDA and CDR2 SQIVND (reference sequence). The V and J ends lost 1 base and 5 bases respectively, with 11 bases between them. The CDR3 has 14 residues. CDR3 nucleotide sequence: TGTGCCAGTAGTATAGTAGGGCAGTGGGAGACCCAGTACTTC. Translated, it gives CASSIVGQWETQYF.

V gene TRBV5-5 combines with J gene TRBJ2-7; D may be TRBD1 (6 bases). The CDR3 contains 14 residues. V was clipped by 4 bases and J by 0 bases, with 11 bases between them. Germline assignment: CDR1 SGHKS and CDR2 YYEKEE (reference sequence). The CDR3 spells CASSERDNSYEQYF. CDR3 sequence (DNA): TGTGCCAGCAGCGAACGGGACAACTCCTACGAGCAGTACTTC.

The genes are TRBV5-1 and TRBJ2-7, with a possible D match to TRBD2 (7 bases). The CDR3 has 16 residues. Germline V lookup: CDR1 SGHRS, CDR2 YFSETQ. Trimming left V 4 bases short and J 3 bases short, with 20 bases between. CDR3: CASSLEAGARYYEQYF. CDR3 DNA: TGCGCCAGCAGCCTGGAGGCGGGGGCGAGGTACTACGAGCAGTACTTC.

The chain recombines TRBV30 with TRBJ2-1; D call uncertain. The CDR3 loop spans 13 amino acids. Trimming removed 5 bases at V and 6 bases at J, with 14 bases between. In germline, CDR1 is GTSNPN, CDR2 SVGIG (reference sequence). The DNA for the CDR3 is TGTGCCTGGCGCCCCCCCTTGAGCAATGAGCAGTTCTTC. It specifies CAWRPPLSNEQFF.